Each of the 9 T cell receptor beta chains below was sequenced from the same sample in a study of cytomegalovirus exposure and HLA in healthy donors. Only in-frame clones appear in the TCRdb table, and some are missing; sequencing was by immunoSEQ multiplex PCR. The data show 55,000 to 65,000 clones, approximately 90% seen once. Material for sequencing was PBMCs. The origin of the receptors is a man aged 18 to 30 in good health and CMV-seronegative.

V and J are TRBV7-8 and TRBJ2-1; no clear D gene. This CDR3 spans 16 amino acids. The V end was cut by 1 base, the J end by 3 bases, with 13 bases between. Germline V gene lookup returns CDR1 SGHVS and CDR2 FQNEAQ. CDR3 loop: CASSLGSSVYYNEQFF. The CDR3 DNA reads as TGTGCCAGCAGCTTAGGGAGCTCCGTTTACTACAATGAGCAGTTCTTC.

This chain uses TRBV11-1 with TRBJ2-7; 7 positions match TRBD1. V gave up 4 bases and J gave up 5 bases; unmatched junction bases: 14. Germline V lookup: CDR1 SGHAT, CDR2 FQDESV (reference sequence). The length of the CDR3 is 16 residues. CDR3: CASSYRTGRSNDEQYF. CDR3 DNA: TGTGCCAGCAGCTACCGGACAGGTCGGAGCAATGACGAGCAGTACTTC.

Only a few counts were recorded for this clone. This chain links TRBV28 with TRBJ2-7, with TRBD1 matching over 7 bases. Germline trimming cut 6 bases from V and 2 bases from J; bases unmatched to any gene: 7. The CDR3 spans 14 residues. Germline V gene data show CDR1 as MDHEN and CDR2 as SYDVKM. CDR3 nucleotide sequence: TGTGCCAGCAGGCCACTAACAGGGGCCTACGAGCAGTACTTC. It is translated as CASRPLTGAYEQYF. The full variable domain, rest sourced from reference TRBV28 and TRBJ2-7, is DVKVTQSSRYLVKRTGEKVFLECVQDMDHENMFWYRQDPGLGLRLIYFSYDVKMKEKGDIPEGYSVSREKKERFSLILESASTNQTSMYLCASRPLTGAYEQYFGPGTRLTVT.

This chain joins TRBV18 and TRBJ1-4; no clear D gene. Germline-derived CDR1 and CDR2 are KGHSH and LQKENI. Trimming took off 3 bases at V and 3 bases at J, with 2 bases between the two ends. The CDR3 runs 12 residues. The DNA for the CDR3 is TGTGCCAGCTCACCCGCTAATGAAAAACTGTTTTTT. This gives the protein CASSPANEKLFF.

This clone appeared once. The CDR3 DNA reads as TGTGCCAGCTCACCACCGGGCAGAGGAAACACCATATATTTT. Its translation: CASSPPGRGNTIYF. The chain has TRBV18 and TRBJ1-3; D is unresolved. There are 14 residues in the CDR3. The germline V gene encodes CDR1 KGHSH and CDR2 LQKENI. V was trimmed by 0 bases and J by 4 bases, leaving 7 bases between them.

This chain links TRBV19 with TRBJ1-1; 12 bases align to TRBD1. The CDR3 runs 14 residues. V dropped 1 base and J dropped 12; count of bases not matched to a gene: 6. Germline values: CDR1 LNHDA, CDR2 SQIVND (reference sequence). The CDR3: CASSIVGTGGFSFF. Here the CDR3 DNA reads TGTGCCAGTAGTATAGTTGGGACAGGGGGCTTTTCTTTCTTT.

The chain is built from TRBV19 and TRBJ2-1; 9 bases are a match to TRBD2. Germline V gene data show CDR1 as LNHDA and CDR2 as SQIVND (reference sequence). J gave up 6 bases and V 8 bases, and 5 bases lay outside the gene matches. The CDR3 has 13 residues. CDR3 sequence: CASFSGSVNEQFF. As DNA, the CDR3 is TGTGCCAGTTTTAGCGGGAGTGTCAATGAGCAGTTCTTC.

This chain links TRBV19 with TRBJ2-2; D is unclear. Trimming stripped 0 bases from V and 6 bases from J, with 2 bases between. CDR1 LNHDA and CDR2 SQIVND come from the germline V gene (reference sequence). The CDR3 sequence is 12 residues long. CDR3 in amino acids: CASSIDSGELFF. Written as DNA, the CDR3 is TGTGCCAGTAGTATAGACTCCGGGGAGCTGTTTTTT.

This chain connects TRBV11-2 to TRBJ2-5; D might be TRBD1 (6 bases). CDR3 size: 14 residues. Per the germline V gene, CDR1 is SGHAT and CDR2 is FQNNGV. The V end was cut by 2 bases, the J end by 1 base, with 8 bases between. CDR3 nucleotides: TGTGCCAGCAGCTTAAACAGGGCCCAAGAGACCCAGTACTTC. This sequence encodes CASSLNRAQETQYF.